The 28 T cell receptor beta chains given below trace back to one sample, sequenced in a study of blood T cells in healthy people across ages. Combining a sample-barcoded 5' primer with a J-beta primer mix, a second PCR ran for roughly 6 to 12 cycles. TCRdb independently ran MiXCR on the 5' RACE reads; one entry per CDR3 protein. The sample lists about 1.4 million distinct CDR3 sequences; around 55% were seen once. The specimen was blood. All receptors come from a man between 18 and 35 years old in good health.

The genes are TRBV10-3 and TRBJ1-2; TRBD1 aligns across 7 bases. After removal of 5 bases from V and 5 bases from J, the junction contained 11 bases not matched to a gene. There are 15 residues in the CDR3. The germline V gene encodes CDR1 ENHRY and CDR2 SYGVKD. The CDR3 sequence: CAISYSVKGAYGYTF. The CDR3 region has the DNA TGTGCCATCAGTTACTCCGTTAAGGGGGCTTATGGCTACACCTTC.

This clonotype was observed a few times. V usage is TRBV9 and J usage is TRBJ1-1; weak D call: TRBD1 (5 bases). Germline CDR1 SGDLS, CDR2 YYNGEE. Deletions cut 3 bases from V and 0 bases from J, with 9 bases between. CDR3 length: 14 amino acids. The CDR3 sequence is CASSAGRVNTEAFF. CDR3 DNA: TGTGCCAGCAGCGCGGGCAGGGTGAACACTGAAGCTTTCTTT.

In the case of this clonotype: The junction does not match germline at one end; this may be a read error. This rearrangement joins TRBV7-2 to TRBJ2-1, with 8 bases aligning to TRBD2. Germline V gene sequence: CDR1 SGHTA, CDR2 FQGNSA. The CDR3 is 14 amino acids. The CDR3 protein is CASSSGSTANERFF. CDR3 nucleotide sequence: TGTGCCAGCAGCAGCGGGAGTACAGCCAATGAGCGGTTCTTC.

J is TRBJ2-1 and V is TRBV29-1; D call uncertain. Per the germline V gene, CDR1 is SQVTM and CDR2 is ANQGSEA. The length of the CDR3 is 13 residues. Trimming stripped 3 bases from V and 8 bases from J, with 14 bases between. The CDR3 loop reads CSVDGSYPDEQFF. CDR3 sequence (DNA): TGCAGCGTTGATGGGTCCTACCCGGATGAGCAGTTCTTC.

This chain joins TRBV29-1 and TRBJ2-7; 9 positions agree with TRBD1. The V segment lost 4 bases and the J segment 7 bases; nucleotides outside the gene matches: 8. The germline V gene encodes CDR1 SQVTM and CDR2 ANQGSEA. This CDR3 has 13 amino acids. CDR3 protein: CSVGGTGNNEQYF. The CDR3 DNA reads TGCAGCGTTGGGGGGACAGGGAACAATGAGCAGTACTTC.

The chain is built from TRBV29-1 and TRBJ2-1; no firm D call. The ends were cut back, 4 bases at V and 8 bases at J, with 15 bases in the middle. Germline V CDR1 and CDR2: SQVTM, ANQGSEA. The CDR3 contains 13 residues. DNA for the CDR3: TGCAGCGTTGGCCTCCTTTTAGGGCATGAGCAGTTCTTC. It specifies CSVGLLLGHEQFF.

The rearrangement links TRBV4-3 to TRBJ2-1, with 11 bases matching TRBD1. Trimming took 4 bases from V and 6 from J; bases not matched to a gene: 5. Looked up from germline, CDR1 is LGHNA and CDR2 is YSLEER. The CDR3 runs 15 residues. The CDR3 here is CASSPRTGGRNEQFF. In DNA form, the CDR3 reads TGCGCCAGCAGCCCGCGGACAGGGGGCCGCAATGAGCAGTTCTTC.

This rearrangement joins TRBV20-1 to TRBJ1-4; D uncertain. There are 13 residues in the CDR3. The V and J ends lost 6 bases and 2 bases respectively, with 10 bases between them. Germline values: CDR1 DFQATT, CDR2 SNEGSKA (reference sequence). The CDR3 nucleotides read TGCAGTGCCCTGCAGGACACTAATGAAAAACTGTTTTTT. It is translated as CSALQDTNEKLFF.

This clonotype was picked up one time. This chain links TRBV20-1 with TRBJ2-3; no reliable D call. V lost 3 bases and J 0 bases, leaving 10 bases between the germline ends. CDR3 length: 14 amino acids. From germline, CDR1 is DFQATT and CDR2 SNEGSKA (reference sequence). Here the CDR3 DNA reads TGCAGTGCTAGGGGTCTTATGAGCACAGATACGCAGTATTTT. Amino acids: CSARGLMSTDTQYF.

Only a few counts were recorded for this clonotype. The genes are TRBV2 and TRBJ2-2, with D uncertain. The ends were cut back, 3 bases at V and 6 bases at J, with 8 bases in the middle. Per germline, CDR1 SNHLY and CDR2 FYNNEI. CDR3 length: 13 amino acids. The CDR3: CASSDARPGELFF. The CDR3 nucleotides read TGTGCCAGCAGTGATGCAAGGCCCGGGGAGCTGTTTTTT.

The V gene is TRBV4-1, the J gene TRBJ1-2; D call uncertain. The V end lost 3 bases, the J end lost 8 bases, and 13 bases lay between the germline ends. Germline assignment: CDR1 MGHRA and CDR2 YSYEKL. This CDR3 is built from 13 residues. CDR3 nucleotides: TGCGCCAGCAGCCACGGGAGGGAGAGAGGCTACACCTTC. Its translation is CASSHGRERGYTF.

This clonotype was observed a handful of times. The rearrangement links TRBV2 to TRBJ2-7, with 10 bases that match TRBD2. Germline V CDR1 and CDR2: SNHLY, FYNNEI. The junction had 7 bases not matched to a gene; V was cut back by 4 bases and J by 1 base. This CDR3 has 16 amino acids. The CDR3 nucleotides read TGTGCCAGCAGTGTAGGGCTAGCGGGAGTATCCTACGAGCAGTACTTC. As protein: CASSVGLAGVSYEQYF.

The V gene is TRBV15, the J gene TRBJ1-2; 8 nucleotides match TRBD1. Trimming at V came to 1 base and at J to 6 bases, leaving 7 bases not matched to a gene. There are 15 residues in the CDR3. The germline CDR1 and CDR2 sequences are LNHNV and YYDKDF (reference sequence). CDR3 DNA: TGTGCCACCAGCAGAGCCCCAACAGGGGGAGATGGCTACACCTTC. Residues: CATSRAPTGGDGYTF.

The V call is TRBV7-2, the J call TRBJ1-1; 7 bases agree with TRBD1. V trimming: 1 base; J trimming: 1 base; junction bases outside the gene matches: 9. The CDR3 runs to 17 residues. CDR1 and CDR2 (germline): SGHTA, FQGNSA. This CDR3 is CASSLGGMGTENTEAFF. The CDR3 nucleotides are TGTGCCAGCAGCTTAGGGGGGATGGGGACAGAGAACACTGAAGCTTTCTTT.

The chain combines TRBV11-2 with TRBJ1-6; 7 nucleotides agree with TRBD1. This CDR3 spans 17 amino acids. Germline V lookup: CDR1 SGHAT, CDR2 FQNNGV. V shed 1 base and J 0 bases; nucleotides not matched to a gene: 3. The CDR3 bases are TGTGCCAGCAGCTTAGGGGACAGTGGCTCCTATAATTCACCCCTCCACTTT. This codes for CASSLGDSGSYNSPLHF. The complete variable domain, with remaining parts taken from reference TRBV11-2 and TRBJ1-6, reads EAGVAQSPRYKIIEKRQSVAFWCNPISGHATLYWYQQILGQGPKLLIQFQNNGVVDDSQLPKDRFSAERLKGVDSTLKIQPAKLEDSAVYLCASSLGDSGSYNSPLHFGNGTRLTVT.

This chain connects TRBV29-1 to TRBJ2-7; 8 bases match TRBD2. The V gene's germline CDR1 is SQVTM and CDR2 ANQGSEA. The CDR3 contains 14 residues. Germline trimming cut 4 bases from V and 2 bases from J; bases unmatched to any gene: 7. The chain's CDR3 is CSVVSGRSTYEQYF. CDR3 DNA: TGCAGCGTTGTAAGCGGGAGATCTACCTACGAGCAGTACTTC.

The CDR3: CASSYSQAKNQPQHF. Here the CDR3 DNA reads TGTGCCAGCAGTTACTCACAGGCCAAAAATCAGCCCCAGCATTTT. The chain couples TRBV6-2 or TRBV6-3 to TRBJ1-5, with D perhaps matching TRBD1 (5 bases). The CDR3 sequence is 15 residues long. The V end was cut by 0 bases, the J end by 4 bases, with 10 bases between. Looked up from germline, CDR1 is MNHEY and CDR2 is SVGEGT.

This clonotype was picked up a small number of times. V usage is TRBV6-6 and J usage is TRBJ2-7; TRBD1 matches at 8 bases. The CDR3 sequence is 13 residues long. Germline assignment: CDR1 MNHNY and CDR2 SVGAGI (reference sequence). J lost 2 bases, V lost 9 bases, and 6 bases had no gene match. The CDR3 spells CASRTGTPYEQYF. CDR3 coding DNA: TGTGCCAGTCGGACAGGGACCCCCTACGAGCAGTACTTC.

This clonotype was recorded a few times. J is TRBJ2-7 and V is TRBV29-1, with 13 bases that match TRBD2. After removal of 6 bases from V and 6 bases from J, the junction contained 5 bases not matched to a gene. Germline CDR1 is SQVTM and CDR2 is ANQGSEA. This CDR3 spans 13 amino acids. The chain's CDR3 is CSVRTSGRGEQYF. CDR3 DNA sequence: TGCAGCGTCCGGACTAGCGGGAGAGGCGAGCAGTACTTC.

Concerning this clonotype itself: A junction end diverges from the germline sequence, so it may reflect a read error. CDR3 amino acids: CAVSDPGTGFHEQYF. The CDR3 coding sequence is TGTGCCGTCAGTGACCCGGGGACAGGGTTCCACGAGCAGTACTTC. The chain employs TRBV10-3 and TRBJ2-7; 9 bases map to TRBD1. CDR3 size: 15 residues. Germline CDR1 ENHRY, CDR2 SYGVKD.

V and J are TRBV2 and TRBJ1-2, with 9 bases fitting TRBD1. V was pared by 2 bases and J by 4 bases, with 11 bases of the junction left unmatched. This CDR3 comprises 17 residues. Germline CDR1 SNHLY, CDR2 FYNNEI. The CDR3: CASSEKGQGTPIYGYTF. DNA of the CDR3: TGTGCCAGCAGTGAAAAGGGACAGGGAACACCCATCTATGGCTACACCTTC. The variable domain in full, with the rest retrieved from reference TRBV2 and TRBJ1-2, is EPEVTQTPSHQVTQMGQEVILRCVPISNHLYFYWYRQILGQKVEFLVSFYNNEISEKSEIFDDQFSVERPDGSNFTLKIRSTKLEDSAMYFCASSEKGQGTPIYGYTFGSGTRLTVV.

This clonotype came up a few times. The chain carries TRBV9 and TRBJ1-1; D gene ambiguous. Trimming left V 2 bases short and J 3 bases short, with 11 bases between. This CDR3 has 14 amino acids. Germline V gives CDR1 SGDLS, CDR2 YYNGEE. In nucleotides, the CDR3 is TGTGCCAGCAGCGTCGACCCGAGGGACACTGAAGCTTTCTTT. It is translated as CASSVDPRDTEAFF.

The chain carries TRBV7-2 and TRBJ2-1; D is ambiguous. CDR1 is SGHTA, CDR2 FQGNSA, per germline. With 4 bases removed from V and 13 bases from J, the gap between germline ends came to 8 bases. CDR3 length: 10 amino acids. The CDR3 region has the DNA TGTGCCAGCAGCTCGGAGACCCAGTTCTTC. The encoded protein is CASSSETQFF.

The J gene is TRBJ1-2, the V gene TRBV12-3 or TRBV12-4, with D possibly TRBD1 on 5 matching bases. The CDR3 contains 15 residues. V was pared by 4 bases and J by 6 bases, with 18 bases between. As DNA, the CDR3 is TGTGCCAGCAGTTCCCCGGGACGGCCCTGGGATGGCTACACCTTC. Encoded protein: CASSSPGRPWDGYTF.

V and J are TRBV10-3 and TRBJ2-7; no firm D call. CDR3 size: 12 residues. The V and J ends lost 6 bases and 2 bases respectively, with 8 bases between them. Germline V gives CDR1 ENHRY, CDR2 SYGVKD. CDR3 DNA sequence: TGTGCCATCAGAGGTAGTGCCTACGAGCAGTACGTC. Amino acid sequence: CAIRGSAYEQYV.

This clonotype was counted once. This sequence joins TRBV21-1 and TRBJ1-2; TRBD1 is the table's D call and was not checked against the DNA. TRBV21-1 is a pseudogene locus. This CDR3 comprises 16 residues. Here the CDR3 reads CASGIGASGTPNGYTF. Here the CDR3 DNA reads TGTGCCAGCGGTATAGGGGCCTCCGGGACACCCAATGGCTACACCTTC.

The chain is built from TRBV29-1 and TRBJ2-7; no reliable D call. The germline CDR1 and CDR2 sequences are SQVTM and ANQGSEA. Trimming left V 5 bases short and J 6 bases short, with 14 bases between. The CDR3 consists of 12 residues. CDR3 DNA sequence: TGCAGCGTTAAAACCTTCCGAAGCGAGCAGTACTTC. Its protein product is CSVKTFRSEQYF.

This chain links TRBV7-2 with TRBJ2-3; 8 nucleotides line up with TRBD1. The V gene's germline CDR1 is SGHTA and CDR2 FQGNSA. This CDR3 has 14 residues. J gave up 10 bases and V 8 bases, and 14 bases lay outside the gene matches. The DNA of the CDR3 is TGTGCCAGCGCCCCGGGACAGGAGTCGGTGGCGCAGTATTTT. This translates into CASAPGQESVAQYF.